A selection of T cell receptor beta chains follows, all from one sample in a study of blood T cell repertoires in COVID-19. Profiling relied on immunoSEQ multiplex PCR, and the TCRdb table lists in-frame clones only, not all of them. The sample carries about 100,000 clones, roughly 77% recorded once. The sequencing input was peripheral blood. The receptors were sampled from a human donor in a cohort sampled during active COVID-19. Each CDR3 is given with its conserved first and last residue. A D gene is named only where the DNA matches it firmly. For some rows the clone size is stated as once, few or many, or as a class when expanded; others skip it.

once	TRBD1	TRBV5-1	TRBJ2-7	TGCGCCAGCAGGGCGGGGACAGGGGACGAGCAGTACTTC	CASRAGTGDEQYF
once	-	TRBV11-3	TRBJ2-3	TGTGCCAGCAGCCAAGCGAGGGGCACAGATACGCAGTATTTT	CASSQARGTDTQYF
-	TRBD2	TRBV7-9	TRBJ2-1	TGTGCCAGCAGCCCAGAGCGGGAGCCCTACAATGAGCAGTTCTTC	CASSPEREPYNEQFF
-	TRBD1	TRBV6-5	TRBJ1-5	TGTGCCAGCAGGGGGACAGGGGGCAATCAGCCCCAGCATTTT	CASRGTGGNQPQHF
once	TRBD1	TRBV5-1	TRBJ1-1	TGCGCCAGCAGCTTGGACGGACAGGGTTACACTGAAGCTTTCTTT	CASSLDGQGYTEAFF
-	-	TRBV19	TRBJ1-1	TGTGCCAGTAGTACCCAGACCGCGGCTGAAGCTTTCTTT	CASSTQTAAEAFF
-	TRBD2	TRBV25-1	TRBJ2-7	TGTGCCAGCAGTGAGACTAGCGGGAGCCCAAGGGGCGAGCAGTACTTC	CASSETSGSPRGEQYF
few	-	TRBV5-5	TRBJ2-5	TGTGCCAGCGAGTTGGAGGTCCAAGAGACCCAGTACTTC	CASELEVQETQYF
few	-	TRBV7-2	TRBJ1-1	TGTGCCAGCAGCAAGGGCGACACCGGGGGGTCTTTCTTT	CASSKGDTGGSFF
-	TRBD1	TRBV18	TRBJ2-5	TGTGCCAGCTCACCACCGAGTAGGGGGCTGGAGACCCAGTACTTC	CASSPPSRGLETQYF
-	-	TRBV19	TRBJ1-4	TGTGCCAGTAGTCACAGGTCCAGTGAAAAACTGTTTTTT	CASSHRSSEKLFF
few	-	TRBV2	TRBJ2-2	TGTGCCAGCAGTGACTTGTTCGGGACCGGGGAGCTGTTTTTT	CASSDLFGTGELFF
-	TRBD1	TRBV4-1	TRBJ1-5	TGCGCCAGCAGCCGCGCCCCGGGACAGGGGGGCCAGCCCCAGCATTTT	CASSRAPGQGGQPQHF
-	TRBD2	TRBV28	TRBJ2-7	TGTGCCAGCAGTTTTCGGCCTAGCGGATATTACGAGCAGTACTTC	CASSFRPSGYYEQYF
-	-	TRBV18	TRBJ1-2	TGTGCCAGCTCCGCCTCGGCCAGGCAGGGTCTAAGGGGTGGCTACACCTTC	CASSASARQGLRGGYTF
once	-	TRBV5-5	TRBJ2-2	TGTGCCAGCAGCAATTTAGGACTTTTCGCCGGGGAGCTGTTTTTT	CASSNLGLFAGELFF
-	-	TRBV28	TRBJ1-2	TGTGCCAGCACCCTACTTGCTAACTATGGCTACACCTTC	CASTLLANYGYTF
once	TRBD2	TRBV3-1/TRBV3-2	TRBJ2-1	TGTGCCAGCAGCCTGCAGACTAGCGCCTACAATGAGCAGTTCTTC	CASSLQTSAYNEQFF
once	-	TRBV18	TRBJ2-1	TGTGCCAGCTCACCACCGGAGTCCGGGGTATCCTACAATGAGCAGTTCTTC	CASSPPESGVSYNEQFF
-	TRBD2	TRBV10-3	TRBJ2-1	TGTGCCATCAGTGACCGACTCGGGACTAGCGGTAGCAATGAGCAGTTCTTC	CAISDRLGTSGSNEQFF
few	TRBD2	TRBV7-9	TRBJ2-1	TGTGCCAGCAGCTTAGCTAGCGGGATCGAGAATGAGCAGTTCTTC	CASSLASGIENEQFF
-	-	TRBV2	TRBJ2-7	TGTGCCAGCAGCCTAGACAGCCCGGACTCCTACGAGCAGTACTTC	CASSLDSPDSYEQYF
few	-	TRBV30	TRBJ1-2	TGTGCCTGGAGTGTACTAGGGCCCTCGAGTGGCTACACCTTC	CAWSVLGPSSGYTF
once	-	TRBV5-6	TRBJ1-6	TGTGCCAGCAGCTTACAGGGAGTCGATAATTCACCCCTCCACTTT	CASSLQGVDNSPLHF
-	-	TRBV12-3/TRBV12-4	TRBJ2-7	TGTGCCAGCAGCCTATTACAGGGTGCCGAGCAGTACTTC	CASSLLQGAEQYF
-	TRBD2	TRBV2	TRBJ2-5	TGTGCCAGCAGCCGGGACTACCGGCAAGAGACCCAGTACTTC	CASSRDYRQETQYF
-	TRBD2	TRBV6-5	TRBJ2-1	TGTGCCAGCAGGACTAGCGGGAGCGTTGAGCAGTTCTTC	CASRTSGSVEQFF
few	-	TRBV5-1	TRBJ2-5	TGCGCCAGCAGCTTGGGGGGAGGTCAAGAGACCCAGTACTTC	CASSLGGGQETQYF
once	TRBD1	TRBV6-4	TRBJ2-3	TGTGCCAGCAGTGGGGGGACAGGGAGCACAGATACGCAGTATTTT	CASSGGTGSTDTQYF
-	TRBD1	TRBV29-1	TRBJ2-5	TGCAGCGCTGAGGGACAGGGGCAAGAGACCCAGTACTTC	CSAEGQGQETQYF
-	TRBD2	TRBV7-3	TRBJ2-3	TGTGCCAGCAGCTTTACTAGCGGGAGCACAGATACGCAGTATTTT	CASSFTSGSTDTQYF
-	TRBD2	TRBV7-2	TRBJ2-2	TGTGCCAGCAGCTTAGCGCGGGAGCGCGGGGAGCTGTTTTTT	CASSLARERGELFF
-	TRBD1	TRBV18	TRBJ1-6	TGTGCCAGCTCAGACAGGGACGATTCACCCCTCCACTTT	CASSDRDDSPLHF
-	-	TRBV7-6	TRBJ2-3	TGTGCCAGCAGCTCCGCCCCCACAGGGTCAGATACGCAGTATTTT	CASSSAPTGSDTQYF
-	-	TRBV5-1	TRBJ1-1	TGCGCCAGCAGCTTCCGGGGAATGAACACTGAAGCTTTCTTT	CASSFRGMNTEAFF
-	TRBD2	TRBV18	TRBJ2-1	TGTGCCAGCTCACTGGACCTAGCGGGATCCGGAAATGAGCAGTTCTTC	CASSLDLAGSGNEQFF
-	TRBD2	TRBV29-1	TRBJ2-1	TGCAGCGTAGGTAGCGGGAGCCTCTACAATGAGCAGTTCTTC	CSVGSGSLYNEQFF
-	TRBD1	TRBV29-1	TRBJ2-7	TGCAGCGTTACGAGACAGGGGGCGGTCGAGCAGTACTTC	CSVTRQGAVEQYF
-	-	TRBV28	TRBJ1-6	TGTGCCACCGAGATGGATAATTCACCCCTCCACTTT	CATEMDNSPLHF
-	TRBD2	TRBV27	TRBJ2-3	TGTGCCAGCAGTTTAGACGCGGGAGTGGGAGATACGCAGTATTTT	CASSLDAGVGDTQYF